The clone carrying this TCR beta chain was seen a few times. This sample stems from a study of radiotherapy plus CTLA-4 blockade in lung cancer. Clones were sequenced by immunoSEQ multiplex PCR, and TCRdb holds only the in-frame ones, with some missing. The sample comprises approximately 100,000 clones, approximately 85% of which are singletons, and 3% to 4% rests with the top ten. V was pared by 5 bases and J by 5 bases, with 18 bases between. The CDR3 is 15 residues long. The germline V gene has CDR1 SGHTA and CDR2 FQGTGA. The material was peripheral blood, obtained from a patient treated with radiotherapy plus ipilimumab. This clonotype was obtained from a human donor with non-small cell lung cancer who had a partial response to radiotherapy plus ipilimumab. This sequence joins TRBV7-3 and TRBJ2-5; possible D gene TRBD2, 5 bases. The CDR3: CASSPRHGNSETQYF. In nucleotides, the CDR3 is TGTGCCAGCAGCCCCAGACACGGGAATTCGGAGACCCAGTACTTC.